The 6 T cell receptor beta chains below all came from one sample that was sequenced in a study of Tregs in tolerant kidney transplant recipients. Some clones are missing from TCRdb's copy, which holds only in-frame ones; the method was immunoSEQ multiplex PCR. The sample lists more than 90,000 clones; roughly 93% were seen once. Sequenced material: CD4+ T cells from blood. The receptors originated from a human donor in good health.

The chain carries TRBV6-5 and TRBJ1-4, with 7 bases fitting TRBD1. This CDR3 has 14 residues. After removal of 6 bases from V and 8 bases from J, the junction contained 9 bases not matched to a gene. Germline V gives CDR1 MNHEY, CDR2 SVGAGI. The DNA of the CDR3 is TGTGCCAGCAGCCGAAACAGGGGTAGCGAAAAACTGTTTTTT. This codes for CASSRNRGSEKLFF.

This sequence joins TRBV18 and TRBJ2-6, with 10 bases lining up with TRBD1. Germline V lookup: CDR1 KGHSH, CDR2 LQKENI. The CDR3 sequence is 17 residues long. V trimming: 4 bases; J trimming: 0 bases; junction bases outside the gene matches: 3. For the CDR3, the DNA is TGTGCCAGCTCACGGGGACAGGGGAACTCTGGGGCCAACGTCCTGACTTTC. Protein sequence: CASSRGQGNSGANVLTF.

This sequence joins TRBV19 and TRBJ1-2, with D possibly TRBD1 on 6 matching bases. This CDR3 is 14 amino acids long. The ends were cut back, 1 base at V and 8 bases at J, with 14 bases in the middle. The germline CDR1 and CDR2 sequences are LNHDA and SQIVND (reference sequence). The CDR3 DNA is TGTGCCAGTAGTATAGGCGGGGGCGGTCGAGGCTACACCTTC. The encoded protein is CASSIGGGGRGYTF.

J is TRBJ1-2 and V is TRBV18; the D is unclear. This CDR3 contains 15 residues. CDR1 is KGHSH, CDR2 LQKENI, per germline. The V and J ends lost 4 bases and 0 bases respectively, with 12 bases between them. The CDR3 bases are TGTGCCAGCTCACTACGAACCGGCGCTAACTATGGCTACACCTTC. It specifies CASSLRTGANYGYTF.

The J gene is TRBJ2-3, the V gene TRBV15; D gene uncertain. The CDR3 covers 13 residues. The germline V and J ends were trimmed by 0 bases and 5 bases, with 6 bases remaining between them. CDR1 is LNHNV, CDR2 YYDKDF, per germline (reference sequence). CDR3 loop: CATSRDLGDTQYF. CDR3 coding DNA: TGTGCCACCAGCAGAGATCTAGGAGATACGCAGTATTTT.

The chain recombines TRBV7-9 with TRBJ2-3, with TRBD2 identical over 10 bases. Trimming removed 3 bases from V and 5 bases from J; junction bases left unmatched: 8. The germline V gene has CDR1 SEHNR and CDR2 FQNEAQ (reference sequence). The CDR3 length is 16 residues. Here the CDR3 DNA reads TGTGCCAGCAGCTTGGGCCAGCGGGAGGGAAAAGATACGCAGTATTTT. It encodes CASSLGQREGKDTQYF.